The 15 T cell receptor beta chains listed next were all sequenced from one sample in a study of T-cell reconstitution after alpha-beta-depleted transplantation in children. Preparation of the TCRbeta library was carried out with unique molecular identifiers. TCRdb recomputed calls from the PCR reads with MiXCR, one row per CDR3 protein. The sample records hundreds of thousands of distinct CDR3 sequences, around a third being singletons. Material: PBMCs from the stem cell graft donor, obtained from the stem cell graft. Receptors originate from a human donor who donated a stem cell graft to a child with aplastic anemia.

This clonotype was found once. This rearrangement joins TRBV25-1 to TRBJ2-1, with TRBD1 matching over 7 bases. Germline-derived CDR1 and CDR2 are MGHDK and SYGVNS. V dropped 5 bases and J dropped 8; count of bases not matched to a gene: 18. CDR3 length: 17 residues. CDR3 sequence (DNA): TGTGCCAGCAGTAAACCAAAGGGACAGATATGGTACGATGAGCAGTTCTTC. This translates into CASSKPKGQIWYDEQFF. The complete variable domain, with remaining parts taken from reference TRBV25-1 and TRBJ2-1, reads EADIYQTPRYLVIGTGKKITLECSQTMGHDKMYWYQQDPGMELHLIHYSYGVNSTEKGDLSSESTVSRIRTEHFPLTLESARPSHTSQYLCASSKPKGQIWYDEQFFGPGTRLTVL.

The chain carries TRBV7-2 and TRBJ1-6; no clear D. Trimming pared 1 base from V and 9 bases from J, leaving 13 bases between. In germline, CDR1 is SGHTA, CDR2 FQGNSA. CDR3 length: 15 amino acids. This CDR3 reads CASSLENVAGSPLHF. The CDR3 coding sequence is TGTGCCAGCAGCTTAGAAAACGTTGCGGGTTCACCCCTCCACTTT.

This CDR3 reads CASSFDGGIDANTGELFF. The CDR3 DNA sequence: TGCGCCAGCAGCTTCGACGGTGGGATTGATGCGAACACCGGGGAGCTGTTTTTT. V gene TRBV5-1 combines with J gene TRBJ2-2; D unresolved. V was cut by 2 bases and J by 0 bases, with 17 bases left in between. Per germline, CDR1 SGHRS and CDR2 YFSETQ. The CDR3 is made up of 18 amino acids.

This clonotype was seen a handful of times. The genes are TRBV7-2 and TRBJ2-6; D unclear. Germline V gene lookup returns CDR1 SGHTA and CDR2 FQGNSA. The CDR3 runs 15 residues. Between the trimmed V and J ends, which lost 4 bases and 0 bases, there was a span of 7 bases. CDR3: CASSWPTSGANVLTF. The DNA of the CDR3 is TGTGCCAGCAGCTGGCCCACCTCTGGGGCCAACGTCCTGACTTTC. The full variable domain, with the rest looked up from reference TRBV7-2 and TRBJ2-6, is GAGVSQSPSNKVTEKGKDVELRCDPISGHTALYWYRQSLGQGLEFLIYFQGNSAPDKSGLPSDRFSAERTGGSVSTLTIQRTQQEDSAVYLCASSWPTSGANVLTFGAGSRLTVL.

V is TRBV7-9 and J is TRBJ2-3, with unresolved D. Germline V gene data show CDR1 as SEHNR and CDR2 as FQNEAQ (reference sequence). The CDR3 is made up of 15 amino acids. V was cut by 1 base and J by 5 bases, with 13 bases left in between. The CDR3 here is CASSLVSAVGDTQYF. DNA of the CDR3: TGTGCCAGCAGCTTAGTATCGGCAGTAGGAGATACGCAGTATTTT. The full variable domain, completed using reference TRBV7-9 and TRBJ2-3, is DTGVSQNPRHKITKRGQNVTFRCDPISEHNRLYWYRQTLGQGPEFLTYFQNEAQLEKSRLLSDRFSAERPKGSFSTLEIQRTEQGDSAMYLCASSLVSAVGDTQYFGPGTRLTVL.

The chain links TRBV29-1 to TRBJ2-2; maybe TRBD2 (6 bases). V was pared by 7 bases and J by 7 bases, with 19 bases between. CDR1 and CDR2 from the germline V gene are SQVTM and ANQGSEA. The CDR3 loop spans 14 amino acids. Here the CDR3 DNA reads TGCAGCGGGCGGGAATCTCGAGACATCGGGGAGCTGTTTTTT. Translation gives CSGRESRDIGELFF.

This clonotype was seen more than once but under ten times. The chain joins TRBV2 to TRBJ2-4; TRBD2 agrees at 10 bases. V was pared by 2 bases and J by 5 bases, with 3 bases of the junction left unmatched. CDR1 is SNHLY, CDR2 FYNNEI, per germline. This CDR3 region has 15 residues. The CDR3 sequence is CASSEKGLAQNIQYF. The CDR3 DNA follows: TGTGCCAGCAGTGAAAAGGGACTAGCGCAAAACATTCAGTACTTC.

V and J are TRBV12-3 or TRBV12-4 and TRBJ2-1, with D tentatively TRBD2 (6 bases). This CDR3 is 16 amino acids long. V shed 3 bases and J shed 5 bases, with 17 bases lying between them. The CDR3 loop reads CASSFLGGIAHNEQFF. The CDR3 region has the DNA TGTGCCAGCAGTTTCCTTGGCGGGATTGCCCACAATGAGCAGTTCTTC.

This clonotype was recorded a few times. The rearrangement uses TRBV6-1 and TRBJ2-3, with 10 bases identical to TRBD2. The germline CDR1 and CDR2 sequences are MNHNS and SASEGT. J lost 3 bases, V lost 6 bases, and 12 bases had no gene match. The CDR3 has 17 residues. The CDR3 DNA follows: TGTGCCAGCAGGACTAGCGGGCCAAAGGAGGGGACAGATACGCAGTATTTT. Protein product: CASRTSGPKEGTDTQYF.

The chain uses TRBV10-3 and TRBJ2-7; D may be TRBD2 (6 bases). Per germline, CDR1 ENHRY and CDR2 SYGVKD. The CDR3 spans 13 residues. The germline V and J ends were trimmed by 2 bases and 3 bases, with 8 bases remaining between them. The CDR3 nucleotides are TGTGCCATCAGTGAGATGGGGGGCTACGAGCAGTACTTC. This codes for CAISEMGGYEQYF.

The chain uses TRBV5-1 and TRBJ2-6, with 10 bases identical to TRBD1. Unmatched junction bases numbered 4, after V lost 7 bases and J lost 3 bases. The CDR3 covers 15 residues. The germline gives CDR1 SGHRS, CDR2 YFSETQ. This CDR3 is CASETGGNGANVLTF. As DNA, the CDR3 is TGCGCCAGCGAGACAGGGGGCAATGGGGCCAACGTCCTGACTTTC.

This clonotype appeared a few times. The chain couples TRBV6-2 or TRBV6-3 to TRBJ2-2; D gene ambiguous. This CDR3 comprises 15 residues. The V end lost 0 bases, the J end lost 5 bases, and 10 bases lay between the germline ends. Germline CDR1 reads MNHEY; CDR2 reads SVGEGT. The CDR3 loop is CASSYSLVWTGELFF. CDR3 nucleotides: TGTGCCAGCAGTTACTCCCTAGTTTGGACCGGGGAGCTGTTTTTT.

DNA of the CDR3: TGTGCCAGCAGTTACGCCGGGGAAAAACTGTTTTTT. Amino acids: CASSYAGEKLFF. The chain links TRBV6-5 to TRBJ1-4; no definite D call. V shed 2 bases and J shed 8 bases, with 6 bases lying between them. CDR1 MNHEY and CDR2 SVGAGI come from the germline V gene. The CDR3 covers 12 residues.

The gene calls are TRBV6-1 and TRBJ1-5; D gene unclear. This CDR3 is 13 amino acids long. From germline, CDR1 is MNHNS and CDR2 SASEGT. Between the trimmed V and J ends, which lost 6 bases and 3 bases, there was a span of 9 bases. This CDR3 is CASSRSYNQPQHF. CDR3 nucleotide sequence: TGTGCCAGCAGCCGCTCCTACAATCAGCCCCAGCATTTT.

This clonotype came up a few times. The CDR3 DNA follows: TGTGCCAGCAGCAAAGTTGCGGAGGACAGGGGGCAAAATCAGCCCCAGCATTTT. Amino acids: CASSKVAEDRGQNQPQHF. V and J are TRBV21-1 and TRBJ1-5; the D call of TRBD1 is as the table states it, not checked on the DNA. TRBV21-1 is a pseudogene segment. This CDR3 has 18 amino acids.